This is a list of T cell receptor beta chains from one sample in a study of breast tumors, draining lymph nodes, adjacent tissues. TCRdb reprocessed the multiplex PCR reads with MiXCR, giving one entry per CDR3 protein. The sample contains some 53,000 distinct CDR3 sequences, roughly 41% of which appear only once. What was sequenced was breast tumor tissue. The receptors were sampled from a female donor with breast cancer. Some clones in this sample may be carry-over from other donors' samples. CDR3s include the opening cysteine and the closing phenylalanine or tryptophan. A D gene is named only where the DNA matches it firmly. The size entry is marked missing in some rows and otherwise reads once, few, many or a size class.

TRBV20-1	TRBJ1-4	-	once	TGCAGTGCTTCCCGGACCGGTGGCGGGAGAGGCGATGAAAAACTGTTTTTT	CSASRTGGGRGDEKLFF
TRBV5-1	TRBJ2-6	TRBD1	once	TGCGCCAGCAGCATAGACAGGGGGCGGGCCAACGTCCTGACTTTC	CASSIDRGRANVLTF
TRBV15	TRBJ2-1	TRBD1	many	TGTGCCACCAGCAGAGATCTGCGCAGGGGGCGCGGTGAGCAGTTCTTC	CATSRDLRRGRGEQFF
TRBV20-1	TRBJ2-3	TRBD1	many	TGCAGTGCCTGGACAGGGTTCGCAGATACGCAGTATTTT	CSAWTGFADTQYF
TRBV9	TRBJ2-3	TRBD2	-	TGTGCCAGCAGCGGTGGGACTAGCGGGAGAGGGACAGATACGCAGTATTTT	CASSGGTSGRGTDTQYF
TRBV18	TRBJ1-4	TRBD1	many	TGTGCCAGCTCGTCAAGGACAGGGGACAATGAAAAACTGTTTTTT	CASSSRTGDNEKLFF
TRBV19	TRBJ2-3	-	-	TGTGCCAGTAGTCCTGGACCGCGTGTGAGCACAGATACGCAGTATTTT	CASSPGPRVSTDTQYF
TRBV19	TRBJ1-6	-	-	TGTGCCAGTAAAGGCGGGATTTCACCCCTCCGCTTT	CASKGGISPLRF
TRBV2	TRBJ2-2	TRBD1	-	TGTGCCAGGCAGGGGGCGCGGGGCGCCGGGAAGCTGTTTTTT	CARQGARGAGKLFF
TRBV29-1	TRBJ1-1	TRBD1	few	TGCAGCGTTCTCTCGGACAGGGGGCCCGAAGCTTTCTTT	CSVLSDRGPEAFF
TRBV20-1	TRBJ1-4	-	many	TGCAGTGCAACAACTAATGAAAAACTGTTTTTT	CSATTNEKLFF
TRBV7-8	TRBJ2-1	TRBD2	-	TGTGCCAGCAGCCCACTTATAGCGGGAGGGGGTGGGAATGAGCAGTTCTTC	CASSPLIAGGGGNEQFF
TRBV12-3/TRBV12-4	TRBJ1-6	-	-	TGTGCCAGCAGTGATCCACCCCTCCACTTT	CASSDPPLHF
TRBV29-1	TRBJ1-1	-	many	TGCAGCGTTAGACAGGTCGGGGGAAAAAACACTGAAGCTTTCTTT	CSVRQVGGKNTEAFF
TRBV20-1	TRBJ1-4	-	many	TGCAGTGCTAGAGATACTACAGGGAGTCGGGAAAAACTGTTTTTT	CSARDTTGSREKLFF
TRBV19	TRBJ1-5	-	many	TGTGCCAGTAGTTCGCGGGGCAGGGGAGTTTTAAGCAATCAGCCCCAGCATTTT	CASSSRGRGVLSNQPQHF
TRBV12-5	TRBJ2-1	-	many	TGTGCTAGTGGTTTGGTACTCTGGGAATCGACTACCCATGAGCAGTTCTTC	CASGLVLWESTTHEQFF
TRBV6-6	TRBJ2-5	TRBD2	many	TGTGCCAGCCTTCGGCAGGGAGGGGAGACCCAGTACTTC	CASLRQGGETQYF